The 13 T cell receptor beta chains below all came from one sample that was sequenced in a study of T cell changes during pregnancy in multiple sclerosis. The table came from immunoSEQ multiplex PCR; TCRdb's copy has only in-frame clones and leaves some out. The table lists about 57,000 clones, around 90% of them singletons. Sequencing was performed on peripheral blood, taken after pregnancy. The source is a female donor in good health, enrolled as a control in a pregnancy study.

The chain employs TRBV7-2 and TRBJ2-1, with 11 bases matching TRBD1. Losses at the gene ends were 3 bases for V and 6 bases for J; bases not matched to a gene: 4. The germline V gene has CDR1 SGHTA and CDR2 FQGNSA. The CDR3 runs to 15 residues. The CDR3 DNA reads TGTGCCAGCAGCTTCAGGACAGGGGGCTTCAATGAGCAGTTCTTC. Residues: CASSFRTGGFNEQFF.

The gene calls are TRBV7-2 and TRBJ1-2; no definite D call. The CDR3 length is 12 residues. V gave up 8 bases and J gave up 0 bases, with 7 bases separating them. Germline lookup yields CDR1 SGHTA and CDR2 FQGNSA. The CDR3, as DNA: TGTGCCAGCTTGGGAGCTAACTATGGCTACACCTTC. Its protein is CASLGANYGYTF.

The CDR3 DNA follows: TGTGCCAGCAGCTTAGATAGTCGGGGTAACCTCTTCTACGAGCAGTACTTC. This gives the protein CASSLDSRGNLFYEQYF. The chain carries TRBV7-2 and TRBJ2-7; maybe TRBD2 (5 bases). The germline V gene encodes CDR1 SGHTA and CDR2 FQGNSA. Trimming cost V 1 base and J 3 bases, with 19 bases left between them. The CDR3 extends over 17 amino acids.

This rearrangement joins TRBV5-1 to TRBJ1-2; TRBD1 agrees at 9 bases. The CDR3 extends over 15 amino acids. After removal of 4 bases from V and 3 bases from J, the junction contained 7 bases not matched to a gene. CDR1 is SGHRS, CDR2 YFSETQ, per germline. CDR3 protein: CASSPDRGWDYGYTF. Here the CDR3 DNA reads TGCGCCAGCAGCCCCGACAGGGGGTGGGACTATGGCTACACCTTC.

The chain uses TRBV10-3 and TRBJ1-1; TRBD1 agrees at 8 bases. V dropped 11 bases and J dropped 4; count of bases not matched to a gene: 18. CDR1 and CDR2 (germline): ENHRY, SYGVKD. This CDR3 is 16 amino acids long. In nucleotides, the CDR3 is TGTGCCGTCTCATTCTCGGACAGGGTGGGCGGCACTGAAGCTTTCTTT. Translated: CAVSFSDRVGGTEAFF.

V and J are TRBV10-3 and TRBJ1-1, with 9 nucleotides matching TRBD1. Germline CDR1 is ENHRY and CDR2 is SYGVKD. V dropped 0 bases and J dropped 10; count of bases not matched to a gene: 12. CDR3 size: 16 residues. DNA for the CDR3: TGTGCCATCAGTGAGTCGGGTGACACAGGGGGCCTTGGAGCTTTCTTT. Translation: CAISESGDTGGLGAFF.

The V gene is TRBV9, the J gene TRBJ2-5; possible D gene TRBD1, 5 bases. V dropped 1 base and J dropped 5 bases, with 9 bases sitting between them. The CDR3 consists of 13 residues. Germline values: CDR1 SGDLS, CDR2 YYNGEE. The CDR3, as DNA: TGTGCCAGCAGCGTACAGGGTGAGGAGACCCAGTACTTC. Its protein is CASSVQGEETQYF.

CDR3 protein: CASSSGAQNTEAFF. The CDR3 nucleotides are TGTGCCAGCAGTTCAGGGGCGCAGAACACTGAAGCTTTCTTT. This rearrangement joins TRBV6-5 to TRBJ1-1; maybe TRBD1 (6 bases). With 4 bases removed from V and 1 base from J, the gap between germline ends came to 10 bases. This CDR3 has 14 residues. Germline CDR1 MNHEY, CDR2 SVGAGI.

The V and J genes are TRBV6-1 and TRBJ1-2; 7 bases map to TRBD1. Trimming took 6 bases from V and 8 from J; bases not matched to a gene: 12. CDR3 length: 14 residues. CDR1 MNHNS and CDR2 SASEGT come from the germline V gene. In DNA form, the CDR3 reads TGTGCCAGCAGCCGACCCACCTCAGGGGGAGGCTACACCTTC. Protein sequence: CASSRPTSGGGYTF.

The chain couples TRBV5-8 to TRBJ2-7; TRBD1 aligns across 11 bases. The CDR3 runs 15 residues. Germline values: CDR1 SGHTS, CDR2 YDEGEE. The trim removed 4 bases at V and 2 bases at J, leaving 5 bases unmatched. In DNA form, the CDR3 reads TGTGCCAGCAGCCCGGACAGGGGGCGCCCCTACGAGCAGTACTTC. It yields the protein CASSPDRGRPYEQYF. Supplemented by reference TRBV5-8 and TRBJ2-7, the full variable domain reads EAGVTQSPTHLIKTRGQQATLRCSPISGHTSVYWYQQALGLGLQFLLWYDEGEERNRGNFPPRFSGRQFPNYSSELNVNALELEDSALYLCASSPDRGRPYEQYFGPGTRLTVT.

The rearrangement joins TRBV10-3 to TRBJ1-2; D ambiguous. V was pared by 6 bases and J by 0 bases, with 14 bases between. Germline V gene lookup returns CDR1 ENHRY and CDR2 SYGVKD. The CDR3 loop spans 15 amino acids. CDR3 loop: CAIRGDLSPNYGYTF. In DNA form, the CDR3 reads TGTGCCATCAGGGGAGACCTAAGTCCTAACTATGGCTACACCTTC.

CDR3 protein: CASSERTSGRGTDTQYF. Here the CDR3 DNA reads TGTGCCAGCAGTGAACGTACTAGCGGGAGAGGCACAGATACGCAGTATTTT. The J gene is TRBJ2-3, the V gene TRBV25-1, with TRBD2 matching over 11 bases. The germline CDR1 and CDR2 sequences are MGHDK and SYGVNS. V shed 2 bases and J 1 base; nucleotides not matched to a gene: 5. The CDR3 runs to 17 residues.

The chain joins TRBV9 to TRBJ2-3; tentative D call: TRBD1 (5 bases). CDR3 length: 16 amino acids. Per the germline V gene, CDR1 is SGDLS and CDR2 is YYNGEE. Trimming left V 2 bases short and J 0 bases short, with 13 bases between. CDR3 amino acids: CASSVAGHQSTDTQYF. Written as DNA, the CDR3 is TGTGCCAGCAGCGTGGCAGGACACCAAAGCACAGATACGCAGTATTTT. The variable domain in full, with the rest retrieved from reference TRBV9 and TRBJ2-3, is DSGVTQTPKHLITATGQRVTLRCSPRSGDLSVYWYQQSLDQGLQFLIQYYNGEERAKGNILERFSAQQFPDLHSELNLSSLELGDSALYFCASSVAGHQSTDTQYFGPGTRLTVL.